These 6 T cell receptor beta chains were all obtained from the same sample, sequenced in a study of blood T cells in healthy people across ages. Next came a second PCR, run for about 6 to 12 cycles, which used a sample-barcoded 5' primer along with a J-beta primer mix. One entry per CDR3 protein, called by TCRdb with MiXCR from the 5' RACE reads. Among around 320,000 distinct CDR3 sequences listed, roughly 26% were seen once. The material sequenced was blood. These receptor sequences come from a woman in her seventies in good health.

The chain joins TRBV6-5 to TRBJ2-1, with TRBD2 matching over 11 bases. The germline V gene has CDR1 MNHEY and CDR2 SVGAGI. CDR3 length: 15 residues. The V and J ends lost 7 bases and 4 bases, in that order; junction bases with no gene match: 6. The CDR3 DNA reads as TGTGCCAGCACCCTGTCTAGCGGGGGGTACAATGAGCAGTTCTTC. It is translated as CASTLSSGGYNEQFF.

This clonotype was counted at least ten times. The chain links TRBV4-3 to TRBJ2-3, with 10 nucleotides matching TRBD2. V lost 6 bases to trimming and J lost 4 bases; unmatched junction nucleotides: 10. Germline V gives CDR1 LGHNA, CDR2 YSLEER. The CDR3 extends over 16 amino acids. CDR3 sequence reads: CASSRLTSGTSDTQYF. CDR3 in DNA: TGCGCCAGCAGTCGACTCACTAGCGGGACATCAGATACGCAGTATTTT.

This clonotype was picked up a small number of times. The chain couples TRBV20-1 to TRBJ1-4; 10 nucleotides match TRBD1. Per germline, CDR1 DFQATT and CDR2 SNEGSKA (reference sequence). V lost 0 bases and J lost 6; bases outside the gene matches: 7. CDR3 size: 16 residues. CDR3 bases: TGCAGTGCTAGAGATAGACAGGGGGCGGAGGATGAAAAACTGTTTTTT. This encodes CSARDRQGAEDEKLFF.

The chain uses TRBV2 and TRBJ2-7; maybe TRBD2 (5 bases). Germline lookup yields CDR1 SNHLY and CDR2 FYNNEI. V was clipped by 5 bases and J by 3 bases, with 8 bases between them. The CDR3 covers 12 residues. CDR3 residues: CASSREIYEQYF. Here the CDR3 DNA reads TGTGCCAGCAGTCGGGAAATCTACGAGCAGTACTTC.

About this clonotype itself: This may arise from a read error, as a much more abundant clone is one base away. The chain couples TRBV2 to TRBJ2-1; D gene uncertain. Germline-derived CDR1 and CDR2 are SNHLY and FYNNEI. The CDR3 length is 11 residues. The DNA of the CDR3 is TGTGCCGGCAGTCCGTACAATGAGCAGTTCTTC. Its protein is CAGSPYNEQFF.

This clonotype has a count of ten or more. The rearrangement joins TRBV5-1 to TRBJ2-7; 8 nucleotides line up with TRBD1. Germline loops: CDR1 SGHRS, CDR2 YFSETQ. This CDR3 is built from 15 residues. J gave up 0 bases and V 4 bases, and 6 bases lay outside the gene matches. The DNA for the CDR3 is TGCGCCAGCAGCCCCGGGGACAGGAGCTCCTACGAGCAGTACTTC. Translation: CASSPGDRSSYEQYF. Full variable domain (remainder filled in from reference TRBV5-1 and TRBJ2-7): KAGVTQTPRYLIKTRGQQVTLSCSPISGHRSVSWYQQTPGQGLQFLFEYFSETQRNKGNFPGRFSGRQFSNSRSEMNVSTLELGDSALYLCASSPGDRSSYEQYFGPGTRLTVT.